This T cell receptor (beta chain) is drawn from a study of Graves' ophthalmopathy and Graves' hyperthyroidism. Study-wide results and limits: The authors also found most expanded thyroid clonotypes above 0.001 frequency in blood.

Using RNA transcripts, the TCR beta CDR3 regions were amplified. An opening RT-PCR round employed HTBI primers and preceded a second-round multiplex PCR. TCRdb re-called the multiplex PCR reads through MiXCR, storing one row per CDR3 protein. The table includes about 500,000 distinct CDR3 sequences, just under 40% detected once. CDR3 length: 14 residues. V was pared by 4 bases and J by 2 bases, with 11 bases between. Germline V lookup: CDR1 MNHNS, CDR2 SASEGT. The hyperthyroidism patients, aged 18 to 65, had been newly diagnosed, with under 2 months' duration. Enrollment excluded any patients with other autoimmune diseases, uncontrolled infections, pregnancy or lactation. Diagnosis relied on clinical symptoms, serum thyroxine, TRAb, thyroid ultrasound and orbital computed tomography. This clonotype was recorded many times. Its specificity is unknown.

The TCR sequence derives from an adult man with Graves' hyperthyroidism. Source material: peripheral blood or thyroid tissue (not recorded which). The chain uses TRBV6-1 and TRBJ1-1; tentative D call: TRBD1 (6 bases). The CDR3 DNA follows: TGTGCCAGCAGTGTGCTACAGGGTAACACTGAAGCTTTCTTT. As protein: CASSVLQGNTEAFF.